These 31 T cell receptor beta chains came from one sample sequenced in a study of shared clonotypes between healthy human individuals. Measured with immunoSEQ multiplex PCR; TCRdb has only the in-frame clones, and not every one. The sample holds about 990,000 clones; roughly 74% are singletons and the top ten take around 0.61%. The specimen was memory CD4+ T cells from PBMCs. Subset noted: CD45RA-negative fraction. Receptors were obtained from a man between 18 and 29 years old in good health. Some clones in this sample may be carry-over from other donors' samples.

The CDR3 here is CASSLRQGSTNEKLFF. In nucleotides, the CDR3 is TGTGCCAGCTCACTAAGACAGGGATCAACTAATGAAAAACTGTTTTTT. The chain has TRBV18 and TRBJ1-4, with 7 bases matching TRBD1. The CDR3 runs to 16 residues. Germline CDR1 and CDR2: KGHSH and LQKENI. The trim removed 4 bases at V and 0 bases at J, leaving 5 bases unmatched.

The genes are TRBV6-6 and TRBJ1-3; TRBD1 agrees at 8 bases. The J segment lost 4 bases and the V segment lost 2 bases, leaving 7 bases of the junction unmatched. Per the germline V gene, CDR1 is MNHNY and CDR2 is SVGAGI (reference sequence). This CDR3 contains 16 residues. CDR3 protein: CASSYAGTGRGNTIYF. CDR3 DNA: TGTGCCAGCAGTTACGCCGGGACAGGCAGGGGAAACACCATATATTTT.

To note about this clone: At the DNA level, this CDR3 is encoded by other sequences in the same sample as well. The rearrangement uses TRBV5-6 and TRBJ1-2; D not certain. This CDR3 region has 12 residues. V lost 4 bases, J lost 4 bases, and 8 bases lay in between. The germline gives CDR1 SGHDT, CDR2 YYEEEE. CDR3 residues: CASSPGSYGYTF. The CDR3 coding sequence is TGTGCCAGCAGCCCCGGGAGCTATGGCTACACCTTC. Full variable domain (remainder filled in from reference TRBV5-6 and TRBJ1-2): DAGVTQSPTHLIKTRGQQVTLRCSPKSGHDTVSWYQQALGQGPQFIFQYYEEEERQRGNFPDRFSGHQFPNYSSELNVNALLLGDSALYLCASSPGSYGYTFGSGTRLTVV.

The gene calls are TRBV11-2 and TRBJ2-5; the D is unclear. The CDR3 runs to 17 residues. Germline values: CDR1 SGHAT, CDR2 FQNNGV. The germline V and J ends were trimmed by 4 bases and 5 bases, with 23 bases remaining between them. CDR3 nucleotides: TGTGCCAGCAGCTCCCGCGTCGGCGGATCCGTTGGGGAGACCCAGTACTTC. This gives the protein CASSSRVGGSVGETQYF.

The chain has TRBV14 and TRBJ1-4; a possible D gene is TRBD1 (5 bases). The CDR3 is 16 amino acids. Germline-derived CDR1 and CDR2 are SGHDN and FVKESK. The V and J ends lost 1 base and 8 bases respectively, with 17 bases between them. The CDR3 coding sequence is TGTGCCAGCAGCCAAGTTGACAGACCTACCTACGAAAAACTGTTTTTT. Encoded protein: CASSQVDRPTYEKLFF.

As regards this clone: Other DNA sequences in the same sample also yield this CDR3. The chain carries TRBV28 and TRBJ1-2; D is perhaps TRBD1 (6 bases). The V and J ends lost 2 bases and 4 bases respectively, with 8 bases between them. There are 13 residues in the CDR3. Germline V gene data show CDR1 as MDHEN and CDR2 as SYDVKM. The CDR3: CASSLRGGYGYTF. The CDR3 bases are TGTGCCAGCAGTTTAAGAGGGGGCTATGGCTACACCTTC.

The rearrangement uses TRBV28 and TRBJ1-4; 7 bases match TRBD1. The germline V gene has CDR1 MDHEN and CDR2 SYDVKM. The V gene end was trimmed by 2 bases and the J gene end by 6 bases; junction bases not matched to a gene: 6. CDR3 length: 15 residues. Written as DNA, the CDR3 is TGTGCCAGCAGTTTAAGCCAGGGGGAGTATGAAAAACTGTTTTTT. Protein: CASSLSQGEYEKLFF.

The genes are TRBV11-2 and TRBJ1-3; D not resolved. Per the germline V gene, CDR1 is SGHAT and CDR2 is FQNNGV. CDR3 length: 15 residues. Trimming cost V 2 bases and J 2 bases, with 10 bases left between them. DNA of the CDR3: TGTGCCAGCAGCTTACGTGATTTGACTGGAAACACCATATATTTT. This encodes CASSLRDLTGNTIYF.

The chain carries TRBV19 and TRBJ1-1; maybe TRBD1 (5 bases). The CDR3 loop spans 12 amino acids. CDR1 and CDR2 (germline): LNHDA, SQIVND (reference sequence). The V gene lost 4 bases and the J gene lost 6 bases, with 9 bases spanning the gap. In DNA, the CDR3 is TGTGCCAGTAGTAACAGGAGTCCTGAAGCTTTCTTT. Amino acid sequence: CASSNRSPEAFF.

This chain uses TRBV7-9 with TRBJ1-4, with D possibly TRBD1 on 6 matching bases. This CDR3 region has 16 residues. V shed 2 bases and J shed 0 bases, with 10 bases lying between them. Germline assignment: CDR1 SEHNR and CDR2 FQNEAQ (reference sequence). The DNA of the CDR3 is TGTGCCAGCAGCTTACAAAGGACAGCAACTAATGAAAAACTGTTTTTT. Protein: CASSLQRTATNEKLFF.

Of note for this clone: Other nucleotide sequences from this sample produce the same CDR3. The chain has TRBV11-3 and TRBJ1-1; 7 bases are a match to TRBD1. This CDR3 contains 13 residues. V lost 1 base and J lost 4; bases outside the gene matches: 0. The V gene's germline CDR1 is SGHNT and CDR2 YENEEA. The CDR3 nucleotides are TGTGCCAGCAGCTTAGGACAGGGCACTGAAGCTTTCTTT. Translation: CASSLGQGTEAFF.

A note on this clone: One base away lies a much larger clone, so this may be a sequencing read error. This rearrangement joins TRBV25-1 to TRBJ1-5; D is uncertain. With 5 bases removed from V and 0 bases from J, the gap between germline ends came to 2 bases. CDR1 and CDR2 (germline): MGHDK, SYGVNS. The CDR3 covers 12 residues. For the CDR3, the DNA is TGTGCCAGCAGTTATAGCAATCAGCCCCAGCATTTT. Encoded protein: CASSYSNQPQHF. Full variable domain (remainder filled in from reference TRBV25-1 and TRBJ1-5): EADIYQTPRYLVIGTGKKITLECSQTMGHDKMYWYQQDPGMELHLIHYSYGVNSTEKGDLSSESTVSRIRTEHFPLTLESARPSHTSQYLCASSYSNQPQHFGDGTRLSIL.

V gene TRBV2 combines with J gene TRBJ1-3; D uncertain. The CDR3 spans 15 residues. Trimming removed 0 bases at V and 2 bases at J, with 8 bases between. Looked up from germline, CDR1 is SNHLY and CDR2 is FYNNEI. Here the CDR3 DNA reads TGTGCCAGCAGTGAAGCCTTGGTGGCTGGAAACACCATATATTTT. Its protein product is CASSEALVAGNTIYF.

This chain's CDR3 is CASSLDQADTQYF. The CDR3 nucleotides are TGTGCCAGCAGCTTAGATCAGGCAGATACGCAGTATTTT. The gene calls are TRBV11-2 and TRBJ2-3, with D unresolved. Trimming took off 0 bases at V and 4 bases at J, with 5 bases between the two ends. The CDR3 has 13 residues. CDR1 is SGHAT, CDR2 FQNNGV, per germline.

This clone has just a few counts. Distinct nucleotide sequences in the sample also encode this CDR3. The V and J genes are TRBV5-1 and TRBJ2-7, with 8 nucleotides matching TRBD1. With V trimmed by 4 bases and J by 6 bases, 3 bases remained unmatched. CDR1 is SGHRS, CDR2 YFSETQ, per germline. This CDR3 has 12 residues. This chain's CDR3 is CASSLDRGEQYF. CDR3 DNA sequence: TGCGCCAGCAGCCTTGACAGGGGCGAGCAGTACTTC.

The chain has TRBV10-3 and TRBJ1-2; no firm D call. Trimming stripped 0 bases from V and 6 bases from J, with 11 bases between. The CDR3 totals 14 residues. The germline CDR1 and CDR2 sequences are ENHRY and SYGVKD. CDR3 in DNA: TGTGCCATCAGTGAGTCGACTCGAGGGAATGGCTACACCTTC. Residues: CAISESTRGNGYTF.

This clone appeared once. The chain has TRBV19 and TRBJ1-2, with D hard to call. Trimming removed 9 bases from V and 0 bases from J, with 5 bases in between. The CDR3 contains 11 residues. Germline CDR1 LNHDA, CDR2 SQIVND (reference sequence). The DNA of the CDR3 is TGTGCCAGCGGCTCTAACTATGGCTACACCTTC. Amino acid sequence: CASGSNYGYTF.

V gene TRBV19 combines with J gene TRBJ2-5; 7 nucleotides line up with TRBD1. V dropped 5 bases and J dropped 1; count of bases not matched to a gene: 7. The CDR3 length is 15 residues. Germline V gene lookup returns CDR1 LNHDA and CDR2 SQIVND (reference sequence). The CDR3 region has the DNA TGTGCCAGTAGTCGGGGACAGCCAACCCAAGAGACCCAGTACTTC. Translating gives CASSRGQPTQETQYF.

The gene calls are TRBV14 and TRBJ2-7, with a possible D match to TRBD2 (5 bases). The V and J ends lost 0 bases and 7 bases respectively, with 16 bases between them. The CDR3 length is 15 residues. The germline CDR1 and CDR2 sequences are SGHDN and FVKESK. The CDR3 loop reads CASSQDTGLDFEQYF. CDR3 coding DNA: TGTGCCAGCAGCCAAGATACCGGACTCGATTTTGAGCAGTACTTC.

The chain carries TRBV28 and TRBJ1-2; D is possibly TRBD1 (5 bases). Germline-derived CDR1 and CDR2 are MDHEN and SYDVKM. With 6 bases removed from V and 8 bases from J, the gap between germline ends came to 16 bases. The CDR3 totals 13 residues. The CDR3 reads CASSGRAGVGYTF. CDR3 DNA sequence: TGTGCCAGCAGCGGGCGGGCGGGGGTAGGCTACACCTTC.

The chain uses TRBV28 and TRBJ2-7, with D perhaps assigned TRBD1 or TRBD2 (5 bases each). The V and J ends lost 1 base and 3 bases respectively, with 10 bases between them. Germline V gene lookup returns CDR1 MDHEN and CDR2 SYDVKM. CDR3 length: 14 amino acids. CDR3 loop: CASSLFGTVYEQYF. The CDR3 DNA follows: TGTGCCAGCAGTTTATTCGGGACCGTCTACGAGCAGTACTTC.

J is TRBJ2-1 and V is TRBV9, with D hard to call. Germline V gene lookup returns CDR1 SGDLS and CDR2 YYNGEE. The CDR3 is made up of 16 amino acids. Between the trimmed V and J ends, which lost 4 bases and 0 bases, there was a span of 14 bases. The CDR3 DNA reads TGTGCCAGCAGCACGGCAGAGGCGGCCTCCTACAATGAGCAGTTCTTC. Protein sequence: CASSTAEAASYNEQFF.

This clone came up many times. The rearrangement joins TRBV4-1 to TRBJ2-7; 9 nucleotides agree with TRBD1. The CDR3 totals 15 residues. In germline, CDR1 is MGHRA, CDR2 YSYEKL. J was trimmed by 3 bases and V by 3 bases; bases with no gene match: 6. CDR3 bases: TGCGCCAGCAGCCACCCCGGGACAGGGCTCTACGAGCAGTACTTC. It yields the protein CASSHPGTGLYEQYF.

The chain couples TRBV5-1 to TRBJ1-5, with 8 positions matching TRBD1. Germline CDR1 SGHRS, CDR2 YFSETQ. Trimming took 4 bases from V and 2 from J; bases not matched to a gene: 5. This CDR3 is 15 amino acids long. The CDR3 sequence is CASSRTGGGNQPQHF. The CDR3 DNA reads as TGCGCCAGCAGCCGAACAGGGGGTGGCAATCAGCCCCAGCATTTT.

The sample holds one count of this clone. The chain is built from TRBV27 and TRBJ1-1, with TRBD1 matching 8 bases. The CDR3 covers 14 residues. Trimming cost V 8 bases and J 0 bases; bases outside gene matches: 5. From germline, CDR1 is MNHEY and CDR2 SMNVEV (reference sequence). The CDR3 DNA sequence: TGTGCCAGCGCCAGGGGGCTAATGAACACTGAAGCTTTCTTT. Encoded protein: CASARGLMNTEAFF.

Turning to this clone: In the same sample, other DNA sequences code for this CDR3. DNA for the CDR3: TGTGCCAGCAGTTTACGACAGGGCCGCACTGAAGCTTTCTTT. Its translation: CASSLRQGRTEAFF. The chain uses TRBV28 and TRBJ1-1; 7 bases fit TRBD1. The CDR3 runs to 14 residues. The germline CDR1 and CDR2 sequences are MDHEN and SYDVKM. The V and J ends lost 2 bases and 4 bases, in that order; junction bases with no gene match: 4. Together with reference TRBV28 and TRBJ1-1, the CDR3 gives the full variable domain: DVKVTQSSRYLVKRTGEKVFLECVQDMDHENMFWYRQDPGLGLRLIYFSYDVKMKEKGDIPEGYSVSREKKERFSLILESASTNQTSMYLCASSLRQGRTEAFFGQGTRLTVV.

The V gene is TRBV5-1, the J gene TRBJ1-2, with 8 positions matching TRBD1. The CDR3 consists of 14 residues. CDR1 and CDR2 from the germline V gene are SGHRS and YFSETQ. V shed 0 bases, J shed 7 bases, and the junction held 5 bases outside the gene matches. The CDR3 here is CASSLETGGSGYTF. In DNA, the CDR3 is TGCGCCAGCAGCTTGGAAACAGGGGGGAGTGGCTACACCTTC.

The rearrangement uses TRBV29-1 and TRBJ2-1; the D gene is possibly TRBD2 (6 bases). Per germline, CDR1 SQVTM and CDR2 ANQGSEA. V was cut by 1 base and J by 3 bases, with 13 bases left in between. This CDR3 has 15 amino acids. CDR3 loop: CSVEGRTTGYNEQFF. CDR3 bases: TGCAGCGTTGAAGGCAGGACTACGGGCTACAATGAGCAGTTCTTC.

The J gene is TRBJ2-1, the V gene TRBV30; D ambiguous. The germline CDR1 and CDR2 sequences are GTSNPN and SVGIG (reference sequence). CDR3 length: 9 amino acids. CDR3 in DNA: TGTGCTGTGGCTGGAGAGCAGTTCTTC. It translates to CAVAGEQFF.

The rearrangement links TRBV7-3 to TRBJ2-2; no definite D call. The CDR3 extends over 14 amino acids. The germline CDR1 and CDR2 sequences are SGHTA and FQGTGA. Trimming removed 5 bases from V and 6 bases from J, with 13 bases in between. The CDR3 bases are TGTGCCAGCAGCCCACAGTCAGTCCCCGGGGAGCTGTTTTTT. This translates into CASSPQSVPGELFF.

This clone came up a few times. V usage is TRBV2 and J usage is TRBJ1-1; D uncertain. CDR3 size: 12 residues. Trimming removed 5 bases at V and 8 bases at J, with 12 bases between. Germline-derived CDR1 and CDR2 are SNHLY and FYNNEI. The CDR3 sequence is CASSISAGEAFF. The DNA for the CDR3 is TGTGCCAGCAGTATAAGTGCGGGGGAAGCTTTCTTT.